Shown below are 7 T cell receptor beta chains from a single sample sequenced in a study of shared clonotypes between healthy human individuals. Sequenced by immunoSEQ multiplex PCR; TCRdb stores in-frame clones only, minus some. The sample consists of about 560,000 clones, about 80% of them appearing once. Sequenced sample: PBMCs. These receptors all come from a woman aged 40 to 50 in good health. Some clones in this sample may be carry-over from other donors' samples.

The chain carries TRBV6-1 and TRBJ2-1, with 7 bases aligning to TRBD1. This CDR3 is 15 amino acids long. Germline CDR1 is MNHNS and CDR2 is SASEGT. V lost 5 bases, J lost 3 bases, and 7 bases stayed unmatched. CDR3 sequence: CASSTDREYYNEQFF. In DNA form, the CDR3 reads TGTGCCAGCAGTACCGACAGGGAATACTACAATGAGCAGTTCTTC.

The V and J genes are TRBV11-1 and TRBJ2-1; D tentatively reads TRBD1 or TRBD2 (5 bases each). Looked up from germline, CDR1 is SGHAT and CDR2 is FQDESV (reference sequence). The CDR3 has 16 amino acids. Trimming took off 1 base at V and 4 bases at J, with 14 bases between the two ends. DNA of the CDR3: TGTGCCAGCAGCTTAGGCATGGGGGTCCTGTACAATGAGCAGTTCTTC. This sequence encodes CASSLGMGVLYNEQFF.

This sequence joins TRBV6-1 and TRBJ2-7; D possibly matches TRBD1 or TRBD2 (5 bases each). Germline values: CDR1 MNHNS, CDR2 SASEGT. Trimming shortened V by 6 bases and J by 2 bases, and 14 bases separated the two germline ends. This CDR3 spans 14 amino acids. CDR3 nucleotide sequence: TGTGCCAGCAGCTTCCGGGACGGCACCTACGAGCAGTACTTC. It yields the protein CASSFRDGTYEQYF.

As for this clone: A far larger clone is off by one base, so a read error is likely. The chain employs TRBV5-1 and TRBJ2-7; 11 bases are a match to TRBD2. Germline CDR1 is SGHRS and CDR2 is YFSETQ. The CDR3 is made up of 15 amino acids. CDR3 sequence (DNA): TGCGCCGGCAGTACTAGCGGGAGTAGATCCTACGAGCAGTACTTC. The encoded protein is CAGSTSGSRSYEQYF.

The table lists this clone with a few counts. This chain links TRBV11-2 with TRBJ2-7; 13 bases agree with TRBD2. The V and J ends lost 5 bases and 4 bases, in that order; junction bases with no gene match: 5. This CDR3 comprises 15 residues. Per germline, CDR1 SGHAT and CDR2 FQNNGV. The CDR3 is CASSQGLAGVYEQYF. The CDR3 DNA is TGTGCCAGCAGCCAAGGACTAGCGGGAGTATACGAGCAGTACTTC.

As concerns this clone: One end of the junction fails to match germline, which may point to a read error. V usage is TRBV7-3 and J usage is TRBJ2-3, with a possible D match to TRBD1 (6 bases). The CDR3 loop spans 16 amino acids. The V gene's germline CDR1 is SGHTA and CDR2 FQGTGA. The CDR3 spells CASILKGDTSTDTQYF. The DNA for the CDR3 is TGTGCCAGCATCTTAAAGGGGGATACTAGCACAGATACGCAGTATTTT.

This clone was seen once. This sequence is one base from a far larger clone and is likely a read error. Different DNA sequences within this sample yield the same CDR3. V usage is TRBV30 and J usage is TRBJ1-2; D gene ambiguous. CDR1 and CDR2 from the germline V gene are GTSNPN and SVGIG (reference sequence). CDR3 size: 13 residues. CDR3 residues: CAWSVLTNYGYTF. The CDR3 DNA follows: TGTGCCTGGAGTGTATTAACAAACTATGGATACACCTTC. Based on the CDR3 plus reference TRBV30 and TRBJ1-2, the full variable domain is SQTIHQWPATLVQPVGSPLSLECTVEGTSNPNLYWYRQAAGRGLQLLFYSVGIGQISSEVPQNLSASRPQDRQFILSSKKLLLSDSGFYLCAWSVLTNYGYTFGSGTRLTVV.